This entry features one T cell receptor (beta chain) sequence. The antigen is not known. Profiled with immunoSEQ multiplex PCR; TCRdb holds only in-frame clones, not every one. The profile shows several thousand clones, around four fifths of them singletons. These data are taken from a study of immune cell composition in non-small cell lung cancer. Broader study findings: In adenocarcinoma, maximal tumour-associated clone frequency tracked TIL tumour reactivity. Shared sequences between tumour-reactive and dominant in vivo clones were not proven.

Germline V gene sequence: CDR1 MNHEY, CDR2 SMNVEV (reference sequence). CDR3 length: 15 residues. V dropped 4 bases and J dropped 4; count of bases not matched to a gene: 8. The chain combines TRBV27 with TRBJ2-7, with TRBD1 matching 9 bases. This clonotype was obtained from a human donor with non-small cell lung cancer. Material for sequencing was lung tumor tissue. The CDR3 DNA follows: TGTGCCAGCAGTTACAGGACAGGGGCAGGGTACGAGCAGTACTTC. Amino acids: CASSYRTGAGYEQYF.